One and the same sample provided the 5 T cell receptor beta chains below, sequenced in a study of blood T cell repertoires in COVID-19. Sequencing was performed with immunoSEQ multiplex PCR; in TCRdb, only in-frame clones are kept and a portion is missing. The sample carries hundreds of thousands of clones, 85% to 90% recorded once. Specimen: PBMCs or T cells enriched from blood (not recorded which). All receptors derive from a man aged 25-45 years who had recovered from COVID-19.

The V gene is TRBV7-9, the J gene TRBJ1-6; tentatively, D is TRBD1 (5 bases). V was trimmed by 0 bases and J by 6 bases, leaving 6 bases between them. From germline, CDR1 is SEHNR and CDR2 FQNEAQ (reference sequence). This CDR3 contains 14 residues. This chain's CDR3 is CASSLAGVNSPLHF. DNA for the CDR3: TGTGCCAGCAGCTTAGCAGGGGTTAATTCACCCCTCCACTTT.

The rearrangement links TRBV30 to TRBJ1-1, with D tentatively TRBD1 (5 bases). Germline CDR1 and CDR2: GTSNPN and SVGIG (reference sequence). Deletions cut 2 bases from V and 5 bases from J, with 18 bases between. This CDR3 has 15 amino acids. The DNA of the CDR3 is TGTGCCTGGAGTAAGAAGCAGGGTTTGGGGACTGAAGCTTTCTTT. Its translation: CAWSKKQGLGTEAFF.

This chain links TRBV7-6 with TRBJ2-7; 7 nucleotides match TRBD1. With 6 bases clipped from V and 5 bases from J, the junction kept 13 bases outside the gene matches. CDR1 is SGHVS, CDR2 FNYEAQ, per germline. This CDR3 has 15 residues. For the CDR3, the DNA is TGTGCCAGCAGTCGCACCCTGACAGGGCAGGACGAGCAGTACTTC. It yields the protein CASSRTLTGQDEQYF. Full variable domain (rest looked up from reference TRBV7-6 and TRBJ2-7): GAGVSQSPRYKVTKRGQDVALRCDPISGHVSLYWYRQALGQGPEFLTYFNYEAQQDKSGLPNDRFSAERPEGSISTLTIQRTEQRDSAMYRCASSRTLTGQDEQYFGPGTRLTVT.

The V gene is TRBV28, the J gene TRBJ1-5; perhaps TRBD1 as D (6 bases). Trimming pared 6 bases from V and 4 bases from J, leaving 16 bases between. The germline CDR1 and CDR2 sequences are MDHEN and SYDVKM. This CDR3 is built from 15 residues. In DNA form, the CDR3 reads TGTGCCAGCAGGCACTACGGGACACCTAATCAGCCCCAGCATTTT. This encodes CASRHYGTPNQPQHF. The full variable domain, with the rest looked up from reference TRBV28 and TRBJ1-5, is DVKVTQSSRYLVKRTGEKVFLECVQDMDHENMFWYRQDPGLGLRLIYFSYDVKMKEKGDIPEGYSVSREKKERFSLILESASTNQTSMYLCASRHYGTPNQPQHFGDGTRLSIL.

The V and J genes are TRBV11-2 and TRBJ1-6; D perhaps matches TRBD1 (5 bases). Germline-derived CDR1 and CDR2 are SGHAT and FQNNGV. The CDR3 sequence is 15 residues long. The V end lost 6 bases, the J end lost 6 bases, and 15 bases lay between the germline ends. In DNA form, the CDR3 reads TGTGCCAGCAGACCCCTGCGGGGGAGTAATTCACCCCTCCACTTT. Amino acids: CASRPLRGSNSPLHF.